This is a list of T cell receptor beta chains from one sample in a study of metastatic and nonmetastatic thyroid tumors. Via MiXCR, TCRdb re-called the PCR reads. The sample has roughly 38,000 clones, roughly 12% seen once. Sequenced sample: blood. The receptors were sampled from a male donor with papillary thyroid cancer or a benign thyroid nodule (not recorded which). Some clones in this sample may be carry-over from other donors' samples. The CDR3 runs from the conserved cysteine through the conserved F or W. Clone size is stated in some rows and not others, as once, few, many or a class when expanded.

clone_size v_call cdr3_aa
many TRBV6-1 CASSDGGINEKLFF
. TRBV9 CASSLPGSNPYF
many TRBV7-3 CASSSGGGQEQFF
many TRBV19 CASSGHTGELFF
. TRBV30 CAWSRIAEAFF
few TRBV6-1 CASRGLATTYEQYF
many TRBV5-4 CASSFRDRDGEQYF
many TRBV7-9 CASSPGGQETQYF
many TRBV10-1 CASSSGQDTIYF
. TRBV6-2/TRBV6-3 CASSLTLTGYEQPQHF
many TRBV30 CAWTGTGGEKLFF
many TRBV7-2 CASSLGSRARFYEQYF
many TRBV20-1 CSAGPGTRVSYEQYF
many TRBV28 CASNPLAGDTGELFF
medium-sized TRBV27 CASSFRTSGNSYEQYF
few TRBV18 CASSPDRTSSGTQYF
. TRBV12-5 CASGRGGEGYTF
many TRBV19 CASSTDRGGQPQHF
many TRBV11-2 CASRTREGTDTQYF
few TRBV28 CANSFPWGYNEQFF
many TRBV20-1 CSARDLTGVYYGYTF
many TRBV6-2/TRBV6-3 CASSYSPSQLPSYEQYF
many TRBV6-5 CASSYSLTAGEQFF
many TRBV2 CASSENAQETQYF
. TRBV20-1 CSARNERQGPSYEQYF
many TRBV20-1 CSAPTGAIGDYGYTF
once TRBV9 CASSQGQGRNLPQHF
once TRBV18 CASLGNPETASNYGYTF
many TRBV6-2/TRBV6-3 CASRGQGFGYTF
few TRBV12-3/TRBV12-4 CASSCRQEDRGTPGYEQYF
many TRBV10-2 CASSEGLAGNEQFF
. TRBV4-1 CASSQEGAGGPYASYEQYF
few TRBV6-1 CASTADWNSPFGGYTF
. TRBV7-9 CARKGPGETYTQYF
many TRBV6-1 CASTLLRGSGPDTQYF
. TRBV20-1 CSARFSRLAGAHQGETQYF
many TRBV7-9 CASSSGTPAGYTF
. TRBV20-1 CSARIGVQGRVTNEKLFF
. TRBV5-1 CASSLAFIGKTNYGYTF
medium-sized TRBV10-2 CASSFPGQDYEQYF
many TRBV30 CAWSVRPDSLLSYGYTF
many TRBV7-9 CASSYLAGPSYNEQFF